This T cell receptor (beta chain) was recovered during a study of control samples from healthy donors and cancer patients. This CDR3 is built from 12 residues. The germline V and J ends were trimmed by 3 bases and 7 bases, with 7 bases remaining between them. Germline loops: CDR1 MDHEN, CDR2 SYDVKM. The table came from immunoSEQ multiplex PCR; TCRdb's copy has only in-frame clones and leaves some out. The table lists about 82,000 clones, approximately 94% of them singletons. This receptor was taken from a woman under 30 in good health. The chain combines TRBV28 with TRBJ1-5; no clear D gene. The sample comprised blood. The CDR3 nucleotides read TGTGCCAGCAGTTTCTCTGGCCAGCCCCAGCATTTT. Protein sequence: CASSFSGQPQHF.